A selection of T cell receptor beta chains follows, all from one sample in a study of blood T cell repertoires in COVID-19. TCRdb's copy holds only in-frame clones and misses some; the assay was immunoSEQ multiplex PCR. The table has roughly 130,000 clones, roughly four fifths seen once. Sequencing input: peripheral blood. The receptors derive from a woman aged 60 to 75 with acute or convalescent COVID-19. The CDR3 runs from the conserved cysteine through the conserved F or W. A D gene is named only where the DNA matches it firmly. Only part of the rows carry a size: once, few, many, or a class if the clone is expanded.

j_call,clone_size,d_call,v_call,cdr3_aa,cdr3_nt
TRBJ1-2,-,-,TRBV5-5,CASSPNPREYGYTF,TGTGCCAGCAGCCCAAATCCCCGGGAGTATGGCTACACCTTC
TRBJ1-1,-,TRBD1,TRBV3-1/TRBV3-2,CASSRQGIMNTEAFF,TGTGCCAGCAGCCGACAGGGAATAATGAACACTGAAGCTTTCTTT
TRBJ1-6,-,-,TRBV7-9,CASGAGPNSPLHF,TGTGCCAGCGGGGCAGGCCCCAATTCACCCCTCCACTTT
TRBJ2-1,-,TRBD1,TRBV6-5,CASAQGIGPYNEQFF,TGTGCCAGCGCACAGGGGATTGGTCCTTACAATGAGCAGTTCTTC
TRBJ1-1,-,-,TRBV5-1,CASGHTGGMANTEAFF,TGCGCCAGCGGGCACACCGGAGGGATGGCGAACACTGAAGCTTTCTTT
TRBJ1-1,-,-,TRBV7-3,CASSPGTLNTEAFF,TGTGCCAGCAGCCCCGGGACACTGAACACTGAAGCTTTCTTT
TRBJ2-7,-,TRBD1,TRBV11-2,CASSSPPDRGYEQYF,TGTGCCAGCAGCTCCCCCCCGGACAGGGGCTACGAGCAGTACTTC
TRBJ2-3,-,TRBD2,TRBV9,CASSVALAGGPDTQYF,TGTGCCAGCAGCGTAGCCCTAGCGGGGGGGCCAGATACGCAGTATTTT
TRBJ1-1,-,-,TRBV10-3,CAISDWGGNTEAFF,TGTGCCATCAGTGATTGGGGAGGGAACACTGAAGCTTTCTTT
TRBJ2-1,-,-,TRBV5-6,CASSLPRRSSYNEQFF,TGTGCCAGCAGCCTCCCGAGACGGAGCTCCTACAATGAGCAGTTCTTC
TRBJ1-3,few,-,TRBV3-1/TRBV3-2,CASSLRGNGNTIYF,TGTGCCAGCAGCCTTCGGGGGAACGGAAACACCATATATTTT
TRBJ1-3,-,-,TRBV5-1,CASRGSGNTIYF,TGCGCCAGCCGGGGATCCGGAAACACCATATATTTT
TRBJ1-4,-,-,TRBV25-1,CASSKTGVNREKLFF,TGTGCCAGCAGTAAAACAGGAGTAAATCGGGAAAAACTGTTTTTT
TRBJ1-2,-,-,TRBV7-8,CASSLMAGGLNGYTF,TGTGCCAGCAGCCTTATGGCTGGGGGCTTGAATGGCTACACCTTC
TRBJ1-1,-,-,TRBV5-1,CASSFSGTDTEAFF,TGCGCCAGCAGCTTCTCAGGTACGGACACTGAAGCTTTCTTT
TRBJ1-2,-,-,TRBV10-1,CASSDQQGDMANYGYTF,TGCGCCAGCAGTGATCAACAGGGAGATATGGCTAACTATGGCTACACCTTC
TRBJ2-1,-,-,TRBV9,CASSVAVYNEQFF,TGTGCCAGCAGCGTAGCGGTCTACAATGAGCAGTTCTTC